This T cell receptor beta chain was found in a study of shared clonotypes between healthy human individuals. The protocol was immunoSEQ multiplex PCR, while the TCRdb copy is restricted to in-frame clones and leaves out a portion. The profile shows about 2.1 million clones, 90% to 95% of them singletons. This CDR3 spans 13 amino acids. CDR1 and CDR2 from the germline V gene are LNHNV and YYDKDF (reference sequence). V lost 7 bases and J lost 7, with 14 bases in between. Terminally differentiated effector memory CD45RA+ cells were excluded by CCR7 positive selection of CD45RO-negative cells. The specimen was naive CD8+ T cells from PBMCs. The J gene is TRBJ1-5, the V gene TRBV15; D perhaps matches TRBD1 (5 bases). This clonotype was obtained from a man aged 18 to 29 in good health. Some clones in this sample may be carry-over from other donors' samples. The CDR3 DNA reads as TGTGCCACCAACGCCCAGACAGACCAGCCCCAGCATTTT. Amino acids: CATNAQTDQPQHF.